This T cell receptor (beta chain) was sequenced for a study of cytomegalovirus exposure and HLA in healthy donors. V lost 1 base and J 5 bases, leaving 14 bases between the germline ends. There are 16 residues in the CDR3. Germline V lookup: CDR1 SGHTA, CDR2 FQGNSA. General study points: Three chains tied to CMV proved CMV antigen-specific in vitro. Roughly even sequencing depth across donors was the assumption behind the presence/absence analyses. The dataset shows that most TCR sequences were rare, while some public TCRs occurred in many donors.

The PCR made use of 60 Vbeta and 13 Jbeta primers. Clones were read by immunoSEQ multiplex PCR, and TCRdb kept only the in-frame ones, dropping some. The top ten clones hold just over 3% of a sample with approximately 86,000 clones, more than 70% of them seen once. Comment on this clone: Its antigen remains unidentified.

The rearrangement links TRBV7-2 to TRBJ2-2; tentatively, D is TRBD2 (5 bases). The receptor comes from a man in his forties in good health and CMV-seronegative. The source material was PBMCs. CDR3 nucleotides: TGTGCCAGCAGCTTAGATGCTAGCTCCTCAACCGGGGAGCTGTTTTTT. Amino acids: CASSLDASSSTGELFF.